The clone carrying this T cell receptor (beta chain) was picked up a small number of times. Its antigen remains unidentified. From the 5' RACE reads, TCRdb called clonotypes with MiXCR, one entry per CDR3 protein. Counted here are hundreds of thousands of distinct CDR3 sequences, 9.5% to 15% occurring once; the ten biggest clones make up 6.8%. This record comes from a study of CD8 T cells in ankylosing spondylitis. Study results and limitations: Within ankylosing spondylitis blood, a TCR beta motif made up of seven to nine highly homologous variants appeared to be characteristic.

The CDR3 extends over 13 amino acids. Germline loops: CDR1 MGHDK, CDR2 SYGVNS. The V gene lost 7 bases and the J gene lost 6 bases, with 13 bases spanning the gap. V gene TRBV25-1 combines with J gene TRBJ2-1; no clear D gene. The sequenced sample was blood, either unsorted or a sorted T cell fraction (not recorded which). The sequence was obtained from a male donor with ankylosing spondylitis. CDR3 DNA sequence: TGTGCCAGCACCCCATGGGCAGGCAATGAGCAGTTCTTC. Protein: CASTPWAGNEQFF. The whole variable domain, filled in from reference TRBV25-1 and TRBJ2-1, reads EADIYQTPRYLVIGTGKKITLECSQTMGHDKMYWYQQDPGMELHLIHYSYGVNSTEKGDLSSESTVSRIRTEHFPLTLESARPSHTSQYLCASTPWAGNEQFFGPGTRLTVL.